Reported below is one TCR beta chain. No cognate antigen has been identified for it. The record has no base qualities; no much larger clone is one base away. The cohort consisted of 666 healthy bone marrow donors. At the time of sampling, all cohort members were nominally healthy, though unrecorded immune exposures were likely present. The donor tested CMV seropositive, placing the donor among the 289 seropositive members of the cohort. A peripheral blood sample was collected from each donor, and TCR beta sequencing was performed on peripheral blood mononuclear cells. Genomic DNA was extracted from the blood cell samples with the Qiagen DNeasy Blood Extraction Kit. This entry comes from a study of cytomegalovirus exposure and HLA in healthy donors (dated by TCRdb to 2015 to 2018). About the study as a whole: According to an earlier analysis of around 600 of the donors, roughly 180 million T cells yielded over 100 million unique TCR beta sequences and about 300 Gb of sequence data. Roughly 300 gigabases of sequencing data and tens of millions of unique TCR sequences were included in an early release covering several hundred HLA-typed donors. Of the 350 to 450 genotyped donors, 65% to 90% fell in the genetic ancestry cluster associated with self-reported Caucasian donors. The study aimed to test whether signatures of past pathogen exposure could be identified by cataloging public T cell receptors. The T cell repertoires of about 700 subjects were profiled by immunosequencing and related to cytomegalovirus serostatus. A separate validation cohort of approximately 120 different subjects was used in addition to the approximately 700-subject first cohort. To predict cytomegalovirus infection status, the study brought together high-throughput TCR immunosequencing, statistical association of individual TCRs with disease status, and machine learning. A later analysis re-examined previously published TCR beta repertoires from hundreds of donors and added high-resolution HLA genotyping to investigate patterns of TCR occurrence. The later analysis used no new phenotypic data to find candidate immune exposures, relying instead on TCR beta sequences and their occurrence across donors. In an earlier analysis of 500 to 650 of the donors, high-throughput TCR beta sequencing was used to judge whether each TCR beta V gene segment behaved as functional or pseudogenic. Donor age, sex, ethnicity and CMV serostatus were collected together with the repertoire data. A later genetic analysis took genome-wide SNP genotypes for about 60% of the roughly 670 donors and used that subset as a discovery cohort. All discovery cohort repertoires had been generated on a single sequencing platform. HLA typing included class I and class II loci at four-digit resolution. Typing coverage varied by locus: about 620-630 donors for A, B, C, DRB1 and DQB1; 522 for DQA1; around 570 for DPA1; 450 to 480 for DPB1. Roughly five DR-DQ haplotypes were handled as single units for association and clustering because linkage in the cohort was strong. Among about 390 genotyped donors of the cohort, an average of approximately 240,000 unique TCR beta nucleotide sequences were sequenced per donor, roughly 20% of them non-productive.

CDR1 is given as ENHRY and CDR2 as SYGVKD, both from the germline V gene. Including cysteine and phenylalanine, the CDR3 has 15 amino acids. The kept DNA is CDR3 alone, 45 bases in frame from the first base. V ends up 5 bases short and J 1 base short, with an unmatched junction base count of 3. Findings and caveats that apply to the study as a whole: The presence/absence analyses assumed that sequencing depth was roughly uniform across donors, and that assumption may not be true. Cytomegalovirus status was reported to be diagnosed by the classifier with high specificity and sensitivity in both the original and validation cohorts. A further reported finding was that TCR beta sequences accurately predicted the HLA-A and HLA-B alleles for most subjects in the first cohort. A cluster of highly shared sequence variants was judged likely to be a technical artifact of the sequencing pipeline. In a later analysis, HLA-associated TCR beta chains were found to be more clonally expanded and to have lower generation probabilities than equally common non-associated chains. A later analysis reported that several top co-occurrence clusters appeared linked to parvovirus B19, influenza, CMV and Epstein-Barr virus. The authors suggested that the approach could potentially be generalized to other disease states and immunological phenotypes. The cohort was sequenced for TCR beta chains only, and without alpha or paired-chain data the features that could be detected were limited. Linkage disequilibrium might explain the correlated functional status among segregating V segments, but an unknown experimental factor could not be ruled out. A few of the identified cytomegalovirus-associated TCR beta chains were confirmed in vitro to be specific for cytomegalovirus antigens. Most CMV-associated TCR beta chains appeared to be HLA-restricted in a later analysis, and the HLA associations seemed to be driven largely by CMV exposure. A later genetic analysis associated a missense DCLRE1C variant with V-gene and J-gene trimming of TCR beta chains, and an independent cohort replicated the association. According to a later analysis, TCR association rates differed among HLA loci, with DRB1 alleles showing the most associated TCRs and HLA-C alleles showing the fewest. An earlier analysis of some 560 of the donors showed that most TCR beta V segments appeared in productive rearrangements either about 87% or about 30% of the time, which broadly matched IMGT annotations. Because counts were too low, roughly 17 rarely observed V segments, including chromosome 9 orphons, were left out of the earlier analysis of about 620 of the donors. A total of 150 or so TCR beta chains were listed by the study as associated with cytomegalovirus. Assigning TCR associations to individual alleles was difficult when HLA alleles, especially DR and DQ, strongly co-occurred. Compared with the approximately 670-donor mean, donors in an Asian-associated ancestry cluster had fewer N-insertions in productive TCRs, according to a later genetic analysis. Some IMGT-functional V segments, including TRBV6-2 and TRBV6-3, could not be told apart with the 87-base-pair reads, so those segments were excluded. HLA typing was unavailable for some donors at each locus, so association tests used only the typed subset. Across donors, most TCR sequences were observed very rarely, whereas some public TCRs were present in many individuals. Immune exposure information for the cohort was limited to CMV serostatus. In a later analysis, about 16,000 TCR beta sequences were associated with specific HLA alleles at a false discovery rate of 0.05.

The library relied on the immunoSEQ multiplex PCR assay. The multiplex PCR relied on a mix of 60 forward primers for TCR Vbeta segments and 13 reverse primers for TCR Jbeta segments. The CDR3 region of rearranged TCR beta genes was amplified from genomic DNA by a multiplex PCR assay. On the Illumina HiSeq System, the amplified TCR beta libraries were sequenced as 87-base-pair reads. Turning to the authors' computational methods: A later analysis counted about 76 million unique TCR beta chains across the 666 repertoires, and 9.5 million to 11 million of these chains were shared by at least two donors. Raw reads were error-corrected and collapsed into unique sequences by a nearest-neighbor algorithm in which closely related sequences were merged to remove PCR and sequencing errors. CDR3 sequences were aligned to IMGT reference sequences to assign V, D and J gene segments. For a sequence to be retained, a match of at least six nucleotides was required to both a V gene segment and a J gene segment. A rearrangement was called productive if the CDR3 had no stop codons and remained in frame with V and J, and every other rearrangement was called non-productive. CDR3 was defined by IMGT convention, running from the second conserved V-encoded cysteine to the conserved J-encoded phenylalanine. The earlier analysis of about 640 of the donors excluded any sequence lacking an unambiguous match to a single V gene segment. An earlier analysis of under 750 of the donors called V segments functional above 56.7% productive rearrangements and segregating when the between-donor standard deviation exceeded 5%. To diagnose cytomegalovirus status from the catalog of TCR beta chain sequences, a statistical classification framework was built. In a later analysis, V and J genes were assigned by comparing TCR nucleotide sequences against IMGT/GENE-DB human TR gene sequences. Using the TCRdist pipeline, a later analysis assigned CDR3 sequences along with most-parsimonious VDJ recombination scenarios. A later analysis defined each TCR beta chain by its CDR3 amino acid sequence plus V-gene family, and excluded reads lacking a unique V-gene family. To address suspected cross-contamination and a sequencing artifact, a later analysis removed 592 highly shared, low-generation-probability nucleotide sequences. In a later analysis, a clonal expansion index was calculated for each public chain from normalized within-repertoire ranks of inferred template counts. In a later analysis, generation probabilities were computed with a VDJ recombination model fitted to out-of-frame rearrangements, and the resulting probabilities were checked against IGoR. A later analysis scored TCR-TCR, TCR-HLA and TCR-CMV co-occurrence with hypergeometric tests, applying a repertoire-size bias correction to TCR pairs. To estimate false discovery rates, a later analysis permuted the HLA or CMV assignments 20 times. In a later analysis, co-occurring TCRs were grouped using DBSCAN, with TCRdist sequence similarity added in when clustering inside HLA-allele-positive subsets. Co-occurrence clustering excluded repertoires with fewer than 30,000 or more than 120,000 public chains, plus five with anomalous nucleotide sharing. TCRdb carries this immuneACCESS record with in-frame sequences only. Its versions omit some clonotypes, under half of them owing to an unresolved V gene in the studies checked, with the rest unexplained. V, J and clone size derive from that table, while D and trimming were established from the DNA sequence. This sample is represented by 200,000 or so clones; 80% to 85% of them were singletons. The ten most abundant clones make up around 2% of the sample.

The receptor comes from a woman younger than 30 in good health and CMV-seropositive. Recombination joined TRBV10-3 with TRBJ1-5; 9 junctional bases match TRBD1. Sequences were obtained from PBMCs. The bases read TGTGCCATCAGTAACAGGGGGCTAAGCAATCAGCCCCAGCATTTT. The translation is CAISNRGLSNQPQHF.